The 6 T cell receptor beta chains presented below share a single source sample, sequenced in a study of blood T cell repertoires in COVID-19. Data came from immunoSEQ multiplex PCR; TCRdb stores just in-frame clones and leaves some out. Of about 150,000 clones listed, less than 90% were seen once; the top ten hold more than 2%. The sample consisted of peripheral blood. The origin of the receptors is a woman aged 65 to 85 with acute or convalescent COVID-19.

The chain combines TRBV6-5 with TRBJ2-4; D is possibly TRBD1 (5 bases). The germline CDR1 and CDR2 sequences are MNHEY and SVGAGI. The ends were cut back, 2 bases at V and 0 bases at J, with 8 bases in the middle. The CDR3 spans 15 residues. CDR3: CASSYGQLAKNIQYF. In nucleotides, the CDR3 is TGTGCCAGCAGTTACGGACAACTAGCCAAAAACATTCAGTACTTC.

The rearrangement uses TRBV27 and TRBJ1-5; 7 bases are shared with TRBD1. The CDR3 loop spans 14 amino acids. V trimming: 5 bases; J trimming: 4 bases; junction bases outside the gene matches: 5. Germline V CDR1 and CDR2: MNHEY, SMNVEV (reference sequence). The CDR3 DNA sequence: TGTGCCAGCAGTATGGGACAGACTAATCAGCCCCAGCATTTT. Residues: CASSMGQTNQPQHF.

The CDR3 spells CASSSGDRGPQETQYF. As DNA, the CDR3 is TGCGCCAGCAGCTCCGGGGACAGGGGTCCCCAAGAGACCCAGTACTTC. J is TRBJ2-5 and V is TRBV5-1, with 10 bases lining up with TRBD1. After removal of 3 bases from V and 1 base from J, the junction contained 6 bases not matched to a gene. This CDR3 has 16 amino acids. Germline V CDR1 and CDR2: SGHRS, YFSETQ.

V is TRBV27 and J is TRBJ2-7; the match to TRBD1 covers 9 bases. Germline V CDR1 and CDR2: MNHEY, SMNVEV (reference sequence). The length of the CDR3 is 13 residues. V lost 6 bases and J lost 4; bases outside the gene matches: 4. CDR3 in amino acids: CASSPGTGYEQYV. Written as DNA, the CDR3 is TGTGCCAGCAGCCCCGGGACAGGGTACGAGCAGTACGTC.

V gene TRBV10-2 combines with J gene TRBJ1-1, with 10 nucleotides matching TRBD1. Trimming removed 3 bases from V and 3 bases from J; junction bases left unmatched: 1. CDR1 is WSHSY, CDR2 SAAADI, per germline. This CDR3 region has 14 residues. CDR3 region: CASSDGQGDTEAFF. CDR3 in DNA: TGCGCCAGCAGTGACGGACAGGGGGACACTGAAGCTTTCTTT.

This clone was seen only once. V gene TRBV7-9 combines with J gene TRBJ1-5, with D unresolved. The CDR3 loop spans 12 amino acids. Looked up from germline, CDR1 is SEHNR and CDR2 is FQNEAQ (reference sequence). V was trimmed by 11 bases and J by 2 bases, leaving 10 bases between them. The CDR3, as DNA: TGTGCCGTGGCGGCAGGCAATCAGCCCCAGCATTTT. It codes for CAVAAGNQPQHF.